This TCR beta chain came from a study of OX40 agonist ivuxolimab in advanced cancers. For the study at large: Dose-escalation patients were diagnosed with hepatocellular carcinoma, melanoma, renal cell cancer or head and neck cancer.

Generated by immunoSEQ multiplex PCR, the TCRdb table keeps only in-frame clones and is missing some. The sample contains 35,000 to 40,000 clones, around 83% of which appear only once. Concerning this clone itself: Antigen unknown.

CDR1 and CDR2 from the germline V gene are SGHTA and FQGTGA. CDR3 length equals 14 residues. V was clipped by 2 bases and J by 10 bases, with 15 bases between them. Study-wide results and caveats: CD8+ T cells (on average) carried more expanded clones than CD4+ T cells.

The receptor was derived from an adult with an advanced solid tumor such as melanoma, head and neck, liver or kidney cancer. The starting material was CD4+ or CD8+ T cells sorted from blood, obtained in a trial of the OX40 agonist ivuxolimab. The chain joins TRBV7-3 to TRBJ2-1, with D tentatively TRBD1 (6 bases). DNA of the CDR3: TGTGCCAGCAGCTTAGGTCTCGTCGGGACAGAGCAGTTCTTC. Amino acids: CASSLGLVGTEQFF.